A selection of T cell receptor beta chains follows, all from one sample in a study of blood T cell repertoires in COVID-19. Method: immunoSEQ multiplex PCR; TCRdb's copy keeps in-frame clones and lacks some. The repertoire holds about 200,000 clones, with roughly nine tenths as singletons. The specimen sequenced was peripheral blood. These receptors all stem from a woman between 50 and 59 years old with acute or convalescent COVID-19. Both conserved end residues are part of each CDR3. Fields, in order: J gene, clone size, V gene, D gene, CDR3 DNA, CDR3 protein. The D gene is left open where the match is weak. The listing skips clone size in some rows; elsewhere it reads once, few, many or a size class.

TRBJ1-1	-	TRBV30	TRBD1	TGTGCCTGGAGTGGGACAGGGGGCACTGAAGCTTTCTTT	CAWSGTGGTEAFF
TRBJ1-2	-	TRBV6-5	-	TGTGCCAGCAGTTACCTCACAGGATCAGGGTTTGGCTACACCTTC	CASSYLTGSGFGYTF
TRBJ2-3	once	TRBV6-2/TRBV6-3	-	TGTGCCAGCAGTTCAGAACGGGGAAGGGATACGCAGTATTTT	CASSSERGRDTQYF
TRBJ2-2	-	TRBV3-1/TRBV3-2	-	TGTGCCAGCAGACGGGAGTACACCGGGGAGCTGTTTTTT	CASRREYTGELFF
TRBJ1-1	-	TRBV6-2/TRBV6-3	-	TGTGCCAGCAGCTGGACACTGAACACTGAAGCTTTCTTT	CASSWTLNTEAFF
TRBJ1-6	-	TRBV30	-	TGTGCCTGGAGTGTGAGCTCCTATAATTCACCCCTCCACTTT	CAWSVSSYNSPLHF
TRBJ2-3	-	TRBV12-3/TRBV12-4	-	TGTGCCAGCAGTTTCCAGGATACGCAGTATTTT	CASSFQDTQYF
TRBJ1-2	-	TRBV7-9	TRBD1	TGTGCCAGCAGAAGACAGGGGGCCCTAAACTATGGCTACACCTTC	CASRRQGALNYGYTF
TRBJ2-5	-	TRBV11-2	-	TGTGCCAGCAGCTTAGTCCGCGTTAGTGTGACCCAGTACTTC	CASSLVRVSVTQYF
TRBJ1-1	few	TRBV19	-	TGTGCCAGTAGTTTCTCCGGGGGCACTGAAGCTTTCTTT	CASSFSGGTEAFF
TRBJ2-2	-	TRBV10-3	-	TGTGCCATCAGTGAGTCACAGGGAACCGGGGAGCTGTTTTTT	CAISESQGTGELFF
TRBJ1-5	-	TRBV10-3	-	TGTGCCATCAGTACACAGGGTGGCGATACCCAGCCCCAGCATTTT	CAISTQGGDTQPQHF
TRBJ2-1	-	TRBV5-1	-	TGCGCCAGCAGCCCACTTCCAGGGAACGGTGAGCAGTTCTTC	CASSPLPGNGEQFF
TRBJ2-7	-	TRBV9	-	TGTGCCAGCAGCCGGTTCGTACACGAGCAGTACTTC	CASSRFVHEQYF
TRBJ2-7	-	TRBV5-5	TRBD2	TGTGCCAGCAGCTTGGAAGCTACTAGCGGGGCCTACGAGCAGTACTTC	CASSLEATSGAYEQYF
TRBJ2-1	-	TRBV4-3	-	TGCGCCAGCAGCCAAGATCTCTTCGGTTCTTTCTACAATGAGCAGTTCTTC	CASSQDLFGSFYNEQFF
TRBJ2-1	-	TRBV18	-	TGTGCCAGCTCACCACCTTCCAAGGGGTACAATGAGCAGTTCTTC	CASSPPSKGYNEQFF
TRBJ2-1	-	TRBV10-1	TRBD2	TGCGCCAGCAGTCGTAATCGGGTAGCGGGCTTCTACAATGAGCAGTTCTTC	CASSRNRVAGFYNEQFF
TRBJ2-7	-	TRBV11-3	TRBD1	TGTGCCAGCAGCGACCGGGACAGGGGTGCCTACGAGCAGTACTTC	CASSDRDRGAYEQYF
TRBJ1-6	-	TRBV6-5	-	TGTGCCAGCAGTTACCGGGACAACTATTCACCCCTCCACTTT	CASSYRDNYSPLHF
TRBJ1-1	-	TRBV5-1	-	TGCGCCAGCAGCTTGGAGGATTGGGGGGACACTGAAGCTTTCTTT	CASSLEDWGDTEAFF
TRBJ2-1	-	TRBV4-3	TRBD1	TGCGCCAGCAGCCAAGAGGCCCCGGGACAGTTTGACGATGAGCAGTTCTTC	CASSQEAPGQFDDEQFF